The present TCR beta chain was sequenced within a study of post-analysis software for immune sequencing data. Turning to the study itself: Relapsing-remitting, secondary progressive and progressive-relapsing multiple sclerosis courses were included.

Germline V gives CDR1 MNHNY, CDR2 SVGAGI (reference sequence). Trimming took 2 bases from V and 2 from J, leaving 13 bases between them. The CDR3 runs to 16 residues. Findings and limits, study-wide: F-measure co-clustering was strong for batch-matched samples. About five TRBV segments (TRBV5-6, TRBV5-1 and TRBV20-1 among them) occurred more frequently in patients than in controls. The normalized Chao1 diversity of multiple sclerosis patients was significantly lower than that of controls.

Prepared TCR beta cDNA libraries contained unique molecular identifiers. It was from roughly 1 to 10 million T cells that roughly 0.5 million cDNA molecules came. From the PCR reads, TCRdb called clonotypes with MiXCR, one entry per CDR3 protein. The profile shows hundreds of thousands of distinct CDR3 sequences, 55% to 60% of them singletons. Concerning this clonotype itself: The antigen is undetermined.

Sequenced sample: blood. The rearrangement uses TRBV6-6 and TRBJ2-1; tentatively, D is TRBD1 (5 bases). This receptor was taken from a girl aged 2 to 9 with multiple sclerosis. The CDR3 sequence: CASSYPQGSAYNEQFF. DNA for the CDR3: TGTGCCAGCAGTTACCCCCAGGGATCTGCCTACAATGAGCAGTTCTTC.